This note documents a single T cell receptor (beta chain) sequence. Its antigen is unidentified. Germline CDR1 reads SGHDT; CDR2 reads YYEEEE. J lost 12 bases, V lost 0 bases, and 6 bases had no gene match. There are 13 residues in the CDR3. Through template switching, a universal primer site was introduced, and the cDNA contained unique molecular identifiers. Using its own MiXCR run on the 5' RACE reads, TCRdb lists one record per CDR3 protein. The table has about 890,000 distinct CDR3 sequences, more than 9% seen once. This sample is part of a study of identical twins. The study, taken as a whole, reports: Researchers reported weaker excess twin sharing in beta out-of-frame sequences. One should note that invariant MAIT and iNKT cells could partly confound zero-insertion analyses.

These data also featured in a second study, about yellow fever vaccine responses in identical twins.

The TCR comes from a woman aged 18-29 years in good health. The sequenced sample was PBMCs. The V and J genes are TRBV5-6 and TRBJ2-1; 7 positions agree with TRBD1. CDR3 in amino acids: CASSLEQGLGQFF. The CDR3 nucleotides are TGTGCCAGCAGCTTGGAACAGGGGTTGGGGCAGTTCTTC.